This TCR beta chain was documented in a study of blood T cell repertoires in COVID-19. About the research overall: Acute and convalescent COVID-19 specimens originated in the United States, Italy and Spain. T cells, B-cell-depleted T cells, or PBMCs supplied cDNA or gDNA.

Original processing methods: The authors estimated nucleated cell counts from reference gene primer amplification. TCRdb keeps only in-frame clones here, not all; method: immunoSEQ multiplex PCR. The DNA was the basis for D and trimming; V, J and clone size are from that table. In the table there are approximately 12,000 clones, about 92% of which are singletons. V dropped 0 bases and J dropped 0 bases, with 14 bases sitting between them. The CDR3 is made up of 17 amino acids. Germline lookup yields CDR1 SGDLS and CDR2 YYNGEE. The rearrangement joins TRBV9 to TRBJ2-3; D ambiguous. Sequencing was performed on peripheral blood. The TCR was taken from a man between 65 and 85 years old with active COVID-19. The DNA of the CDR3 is TGTGCCAGCAGCGTAGCTACCGGAGAGTACAGCACAGATACGCAGTATTTT. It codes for CASSVATGEYSTDTQYF.